This TCR beta chain was captured in a study of control samples from healthy donors and cancer patients. Produced via immunoSEQ multiplex PCR; TCRdb's table is partial and in-frame only. This repertoire shows 110,000 or so clones, around 88% found once; its top ten account for 17%. V lost 0 bases to trimming and J lost 8 bases; unmatched junction nucleotides: 6. This CDR3 comprises 14 residues. Germline assignment: CDR1 SGHTA and CDR2 FQGNSA. The chain combines TRBV7-2 with TRBJ1-1, with 7 bases that match TRBD1. The sequenced sample was blood. This clonotype was obtained from a woman aged 45-65 years in good health. CDR3 bases: TGTGCCAGCAGCTTAGCCCGTCCGGGACAGGAAGCTTTCTTT. It specifies CASSLARPGQEAFF. Full variable domain (outside the CDR3, taken from reference TRBV7-2 and TRBJ1-1): GAGVSQSPSNKVTEKGKDVELRCDPISGHTALYWYRQSLGQGLEFLIYFQGNSAPDKSGLPSDRFSAERTGGSVSTLTIQRTQQEDSAVYLCASSLARPGQEAFFGQGTRLTVV.